Included here is one T cell receptor beta chain sequence, with context. Its antigen is undetermined. The data stem from a study of OX40 agonist ivuxolimab in advanced cancers. General study findings and limits: Among some nonresponders, normalized T-cell clonal expansion was also low. Antigens targeted by the expanded peripheral T cells were not determined. At 0.1 to 3.0 mg/kg and by week 6, clonal expansion occurred in CD4+ and CD8+ blood T cells.

V was cut by 3 bases and J by 1 base, with 22 bases left in between. The CDR3 is 18 amino acids. CDR1 is MNHNS, CDR2 SASEGT, per germline. Sequencing used immunoSEQ multiplex PCR; TCRdb keeps in-frame clones, though not all of them. Here the sample spans more than 45,000 clones, about 88% being singletons. The rearrangement joins TRBV6-1 to TRBJ2-7, with D tentatively TRBD2 (5 bases). The specimen comprised CD4+ or CD8+ T cells sorted from blood, sampled in a trial of the OX40 agonist ivuxolimab. This receptor was identified in an adult with an advanced solid tumor such as melanoma, head and neck, liver or kidney cancer. For the CDR3, the DNA is TGTGCCAGCAGTGACGAGACGGGGAAAAACTGGCAATCCTACGAGCAGTACTTC. Translating gives CASSDETGKNWQSYEQYF.